This TCR beta chain was documented in a study of blood T cell repertoires in COVID-19. Trimming removed 2 bases at V and 4 bases at J, with 11 bases between. This CDR3 is built from 14 residues. The germline gives CDR1 MNHEY, CDR2 SVGAGI. In the original processing: The assay estimated nucleated cells by amplifying reference gene primers. The method was immunoSEQ multiplex PCR; TCRdb's version includes in-frame clones alone and lacks a portion of them. D and trimming were read from the DNA, whereas the V and J calls and clone size are those reported in that table. The sample includes 95,000 to 150,000 clones, 70% to 90% of them seen just once.

This TCR was sampled from a man aged 35-49 years with acute or convalescent COVID-19. The gene calls are TRBV6-5 and TRBJ1-1; weak D call: TRBD1 (6 bases). The sample was peripheral blood. CDR3 bases: TGTGCCAGCAGTTACGAGGGGGTAATCACTGAAGCTTTCTTT. Amino acids: CASSYEGVITEAFF.